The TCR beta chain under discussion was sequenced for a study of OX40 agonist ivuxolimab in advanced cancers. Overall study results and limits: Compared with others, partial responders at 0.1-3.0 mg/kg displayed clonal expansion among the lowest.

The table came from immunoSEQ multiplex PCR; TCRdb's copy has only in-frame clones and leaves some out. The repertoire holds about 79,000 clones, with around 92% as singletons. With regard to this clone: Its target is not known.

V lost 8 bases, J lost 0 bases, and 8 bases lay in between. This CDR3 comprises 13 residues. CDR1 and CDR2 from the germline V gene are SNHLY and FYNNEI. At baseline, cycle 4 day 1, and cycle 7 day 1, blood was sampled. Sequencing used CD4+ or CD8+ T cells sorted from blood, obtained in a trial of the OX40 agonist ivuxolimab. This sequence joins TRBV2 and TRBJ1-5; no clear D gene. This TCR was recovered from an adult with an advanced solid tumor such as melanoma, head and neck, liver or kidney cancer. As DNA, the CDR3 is TGTGCCAGCGGGGTCGATAGCAATCAGCCCCAGCATTTT. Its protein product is CASGVDSNQPQHF. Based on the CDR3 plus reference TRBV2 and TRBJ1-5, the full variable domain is EPEVTQTPSHQVTQMGQEVILRCVPISNHLYFYWYRQILGQKVEFLVSFYNNEISEKSEIFDDQFSVERPDGSNFTLKIRSTKLEDSAMYFCASGVDSNQPQHFGDGTRLSIL.